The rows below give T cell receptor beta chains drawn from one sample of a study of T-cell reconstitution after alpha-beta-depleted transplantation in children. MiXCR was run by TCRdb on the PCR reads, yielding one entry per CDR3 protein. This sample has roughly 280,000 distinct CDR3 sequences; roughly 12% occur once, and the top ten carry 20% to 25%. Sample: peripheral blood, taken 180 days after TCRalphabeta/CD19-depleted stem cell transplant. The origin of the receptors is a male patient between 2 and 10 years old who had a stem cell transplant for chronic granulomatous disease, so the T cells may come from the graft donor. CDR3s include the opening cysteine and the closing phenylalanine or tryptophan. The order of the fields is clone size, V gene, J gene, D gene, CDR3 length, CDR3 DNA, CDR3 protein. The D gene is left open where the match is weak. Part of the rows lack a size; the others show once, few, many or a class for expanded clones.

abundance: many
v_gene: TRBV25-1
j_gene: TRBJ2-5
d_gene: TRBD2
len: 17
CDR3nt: TGTGCCAGCAGTGATTTCGGGACTAGCGGGAGTGGAGAGACCCAGTACTTC
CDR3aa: CASSDFGTSGSGETQYF

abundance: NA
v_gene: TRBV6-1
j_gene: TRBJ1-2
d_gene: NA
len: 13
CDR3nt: TGTGCCAGCTCAACCGGATCAGGCGTTGGCTACACCTTC
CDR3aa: CASSTGSGVGYTF

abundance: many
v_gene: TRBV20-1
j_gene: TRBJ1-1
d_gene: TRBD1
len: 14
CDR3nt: TGCAGTGCTAGAGACGGACAGGGGGACACTGAAGCTTTCTTT
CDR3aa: CSARDGQGDTEAFF

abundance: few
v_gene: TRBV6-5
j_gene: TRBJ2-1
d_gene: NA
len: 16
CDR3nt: TGTGCCAGCAGTTACTCTAGCGGCAGTCCCTACAATGAGCAGTTCTTC
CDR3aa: CASSYSSGSPYNEQFF

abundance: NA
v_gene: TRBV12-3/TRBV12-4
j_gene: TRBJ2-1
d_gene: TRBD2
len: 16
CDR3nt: TGTGCCAGCAGTACCGACCTTAGCGGGGGGAACAATGAGCAGTTCTTC
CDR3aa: CASSTDLSGGNNEQFF

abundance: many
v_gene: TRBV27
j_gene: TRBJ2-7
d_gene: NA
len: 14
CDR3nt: TGTGCCAGCAGTCCCACACCACTCTCCTACGAGCAGTACTTC
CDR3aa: CASSPTPLSYEQYF

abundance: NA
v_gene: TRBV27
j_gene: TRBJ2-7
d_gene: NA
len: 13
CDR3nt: TGTGCCAGCAGTCCCACGGCCGCAGGGGAGCAGTACTTC
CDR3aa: CASSPTAAGEQYF

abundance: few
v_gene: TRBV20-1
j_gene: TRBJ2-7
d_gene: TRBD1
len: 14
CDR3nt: TGCAGTGCTACCCCGGGACAGGGAATGTACGAGCAGTACTTC
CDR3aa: CSATPGQGMYEQYF

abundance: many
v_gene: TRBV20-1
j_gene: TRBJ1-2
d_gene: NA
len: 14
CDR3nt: TGCAGTGCTAGAGATTCGGGAGGGAACTATGGCTACACCTTC
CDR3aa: CSARDSGGNYGYTF

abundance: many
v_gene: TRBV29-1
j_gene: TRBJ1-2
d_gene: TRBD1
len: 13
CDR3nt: TGCAGCGTTGTCCCAGGGGGCAGCTATGGCTACACCTTC
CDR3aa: CSVVPGGSYGYTF

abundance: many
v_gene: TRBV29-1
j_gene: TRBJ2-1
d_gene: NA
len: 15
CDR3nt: TGCAGCGTTGACTGGTCTTTCTTTGGCTACAATGAGCAGTTCTTC
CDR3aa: CSVDWSFFGYNEQFF

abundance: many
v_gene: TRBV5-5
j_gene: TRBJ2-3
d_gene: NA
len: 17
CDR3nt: TGTGCCAGCAGCGCGGGGACTTTCAGACTACTAACAGATACGCAGTATTTT
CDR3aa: CASSAGTFRLLTDTQYF

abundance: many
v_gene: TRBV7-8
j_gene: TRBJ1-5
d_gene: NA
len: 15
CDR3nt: TGTGCCAGCAGCTTAGGACGGATACCGAGTCAGCCCCAGCATTTT
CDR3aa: CASSLGRIPSQPQHF

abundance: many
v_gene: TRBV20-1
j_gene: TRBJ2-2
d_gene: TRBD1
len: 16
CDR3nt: TGCAGTGCTAGATTCCCGGGACAGGGCATCCCCGGGGAGCTGTTTTTT
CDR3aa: CSARFPGQGIPGELFF

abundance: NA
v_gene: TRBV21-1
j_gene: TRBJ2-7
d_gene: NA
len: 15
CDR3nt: TGTGCCAGTAGCAGGGCCGGGGCGGACCGCTACGAGCAGTACTTC
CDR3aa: CASSRAGADRYEQYF

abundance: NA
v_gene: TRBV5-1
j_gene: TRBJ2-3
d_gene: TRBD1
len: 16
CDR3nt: TGCGCCAGCAGCCCTGAGGCCAGGGGGCAGGCAGATACGCAGTATTTT
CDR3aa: CASSPEARGQADTQYF

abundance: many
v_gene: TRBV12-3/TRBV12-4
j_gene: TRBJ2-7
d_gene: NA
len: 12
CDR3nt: TGTGCCAGCAGTTTAGTGGTGGACGAGCAGTACTTC
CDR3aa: CASSLVVDEQYF